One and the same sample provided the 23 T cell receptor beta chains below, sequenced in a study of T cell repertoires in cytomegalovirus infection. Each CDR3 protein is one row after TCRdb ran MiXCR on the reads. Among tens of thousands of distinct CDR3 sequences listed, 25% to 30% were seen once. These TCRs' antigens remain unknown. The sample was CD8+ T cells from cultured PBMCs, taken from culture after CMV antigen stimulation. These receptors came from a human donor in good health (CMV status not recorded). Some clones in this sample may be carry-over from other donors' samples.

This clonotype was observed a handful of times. The CDR3 DNA reads as TGTGCCAGCAGCGTAACCCAGGGGCCGGGATCTTCCATGAACACTGAAGCTTTCTTT. Residues: CASSVTQGPGSSMNTEAFF. This chain uses TRBV9 with TRBJ1-1; D possibly corresponds to TRBD1 (6 bases). The CDR3 is made up of 19 amino acids. Trimming cost V 1 base and J 0 bases, with 22 bases left between them. Germline values: CDR1 SGDLS, CDR2 YYNGEE.

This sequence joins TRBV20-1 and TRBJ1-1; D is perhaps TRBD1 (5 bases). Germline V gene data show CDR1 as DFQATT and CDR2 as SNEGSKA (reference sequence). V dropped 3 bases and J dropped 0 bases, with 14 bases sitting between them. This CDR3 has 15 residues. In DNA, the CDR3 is TGCAGTGCTAGGGGGAGGTGGGACCTGAACACTGAAGCTTTCTTT. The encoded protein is CSARGRWDLNTEAFF.

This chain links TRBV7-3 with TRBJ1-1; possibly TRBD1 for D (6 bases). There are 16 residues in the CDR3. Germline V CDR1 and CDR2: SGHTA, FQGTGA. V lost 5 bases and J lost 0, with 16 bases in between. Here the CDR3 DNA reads TGTGCCAGCAGCCCACAGGGAGGGGCGATGAACACTGAAGCTTTCTTT. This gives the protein CASSPQGGAMNTEAFF.

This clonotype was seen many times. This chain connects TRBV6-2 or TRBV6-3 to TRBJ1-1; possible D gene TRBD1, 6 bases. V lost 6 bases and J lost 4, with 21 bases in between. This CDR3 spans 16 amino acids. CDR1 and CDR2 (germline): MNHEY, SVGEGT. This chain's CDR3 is CASRIGGKSSGTEAFF. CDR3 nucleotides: TGTGCCAGCAGAATAGGGGGAAAATCTTCGGGCACTGAAGCTTTCTTT.

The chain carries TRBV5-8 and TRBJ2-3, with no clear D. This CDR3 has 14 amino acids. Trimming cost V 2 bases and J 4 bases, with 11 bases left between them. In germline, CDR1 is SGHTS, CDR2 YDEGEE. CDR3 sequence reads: CASSFAGYPDTQYF. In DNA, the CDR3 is TGTGCCAGCAGCTTCGCCGGGTATCCAGATACGCAGTATTTT.

CDR3 loop: CASSIFGTGPPNTEAFF. For the CDR3, the DNA is TGTGCCAGTAGTATATTCGGGACAGGGCCCCCGAACACTGAAGCTTTCTTT. The chain employs TRBV19 and TRBJ1-1; 9 nucleotides match TRBD1. Trimming removed 2 bases from V and 1 base from J; junction bases left unmatched: 8. The germline V gene encodes CDR1 LNHDA and CDR2 SQIVND (reference sequence). The CDR3 has 17 residues.

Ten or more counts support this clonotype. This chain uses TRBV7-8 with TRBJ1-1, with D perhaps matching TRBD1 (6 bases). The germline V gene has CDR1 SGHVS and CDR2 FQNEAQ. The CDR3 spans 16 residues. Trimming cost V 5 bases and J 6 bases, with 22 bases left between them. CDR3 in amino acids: CASSTTQGSAFAEAFF. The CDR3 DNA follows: TGTGCCAGCAGCACAACTCAGGGGTCGGCATTCGCTGAAGCTTTCTTT.

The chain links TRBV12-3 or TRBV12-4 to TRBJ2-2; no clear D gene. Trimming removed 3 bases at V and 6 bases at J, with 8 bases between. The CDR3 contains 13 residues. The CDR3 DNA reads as TGTGCCAGCAGTTTCGAGACTGCCGGGGAGCTGTTTTTT. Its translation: CASSFETAGELFF.

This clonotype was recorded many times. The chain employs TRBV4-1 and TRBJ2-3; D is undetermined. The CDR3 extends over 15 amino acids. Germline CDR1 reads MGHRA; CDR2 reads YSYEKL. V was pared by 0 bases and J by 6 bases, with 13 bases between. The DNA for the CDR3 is TGCGCCAGCAGCCAAGAACCGGCCGGCTCCGATACGCAGTATTTT. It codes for CASSQEPAGSDTQYF.

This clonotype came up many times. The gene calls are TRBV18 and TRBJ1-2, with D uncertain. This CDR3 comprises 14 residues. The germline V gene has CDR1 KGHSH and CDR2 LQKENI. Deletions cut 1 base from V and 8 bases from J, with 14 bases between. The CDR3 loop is CASSPLEEAKGYTF. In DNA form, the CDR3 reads TGTGCCAGCTCACCACTGGAGGAGGCAAAGGGCTACACCTTC.

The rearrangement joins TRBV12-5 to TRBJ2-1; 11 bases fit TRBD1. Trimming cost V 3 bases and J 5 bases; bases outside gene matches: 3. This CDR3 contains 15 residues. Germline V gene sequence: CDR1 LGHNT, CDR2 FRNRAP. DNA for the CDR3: TGTGCTAGTGGTTTCCCGGGACAGGGGGACAATGAGCAGTTCTTC. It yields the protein CASGFPGQGDNEQFF. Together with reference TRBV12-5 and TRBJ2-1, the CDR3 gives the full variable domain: DARVTQTPRHKVTEMGQEVTMRCQPILGHNTVFWYRQTMMQGLELLAYFRNRAPLDDSGMPKDRFSAEMPDATLATLKIQPSEPRDSAVYFCASGFPGQGDNEQFFGPGTRLTVL.

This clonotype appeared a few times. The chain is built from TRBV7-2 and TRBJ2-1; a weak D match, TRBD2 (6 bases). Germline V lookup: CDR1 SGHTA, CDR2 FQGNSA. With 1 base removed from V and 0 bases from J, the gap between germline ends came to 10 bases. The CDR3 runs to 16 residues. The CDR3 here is CASSLVAGSSYNEQFF. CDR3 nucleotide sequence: TGTGCCAGCAGCTTAGTGGCGGGAAGCTCCTACAATGAGCAGTTCTTC.

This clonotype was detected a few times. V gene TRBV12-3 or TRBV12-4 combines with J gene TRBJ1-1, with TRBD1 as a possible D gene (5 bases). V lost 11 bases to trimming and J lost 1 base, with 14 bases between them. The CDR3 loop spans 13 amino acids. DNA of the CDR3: TGTGCCCGTACGGAGGGGACGAACACTGAAGCTTTCTTT. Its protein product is CARTEGTNTEAFF.

CDR3 nucleotides: TGTGCCAGCAACGTACGACGATCCGACAGGACCCAAGAGACCCAGTACTTC. Protein: CASNVRRSDRTQETQYF. The chain couples TRBV6-2 or TRBV6-3 to TRBJ2-5, with a weak D call TRBD1 (6 bases). This CDR3 region has 17 residues. The germline V gene encodes CDR1 MNHEY and CDR2 SVGEGT. Trimming left V 7 bases short and J 1 base short, with 22 bases between.

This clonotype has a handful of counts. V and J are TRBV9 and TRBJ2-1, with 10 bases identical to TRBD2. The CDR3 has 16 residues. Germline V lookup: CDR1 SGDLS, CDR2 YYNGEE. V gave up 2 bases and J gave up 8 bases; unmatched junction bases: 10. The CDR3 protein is CASSVRSGGAIDEQFF. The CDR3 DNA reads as TGTGCCAGCAGCGTTCGGAGCGGGGGGGCCATTGATGAGCAGTTCTTC.

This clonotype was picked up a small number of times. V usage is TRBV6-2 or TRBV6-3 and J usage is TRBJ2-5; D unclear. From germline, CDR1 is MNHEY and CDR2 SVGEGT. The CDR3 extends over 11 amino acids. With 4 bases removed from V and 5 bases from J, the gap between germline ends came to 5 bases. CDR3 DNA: TGTGCCAGCAGTTCTTGGGAGACCCAGTACTTC. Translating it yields CASSSWETQYF.

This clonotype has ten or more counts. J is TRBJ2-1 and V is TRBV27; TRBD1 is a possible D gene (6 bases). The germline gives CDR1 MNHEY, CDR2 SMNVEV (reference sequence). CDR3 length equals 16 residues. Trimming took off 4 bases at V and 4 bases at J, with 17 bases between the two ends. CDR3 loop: CASSSRQAWRYNEQFF. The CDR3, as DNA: TGTGCCAGCAGTTCCCGACAGGCCTGGAGGTACAATGAGCAGTTCTTC.

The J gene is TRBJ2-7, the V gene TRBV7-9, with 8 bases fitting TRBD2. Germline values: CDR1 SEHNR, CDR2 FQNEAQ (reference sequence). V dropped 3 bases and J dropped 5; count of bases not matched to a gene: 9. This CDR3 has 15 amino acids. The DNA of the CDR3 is TGTGCCAGCAGCTTCACTAGCGGTCGCGGCCACGAGCAGTACTTC. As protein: CASSFTSGRGHEQYF.

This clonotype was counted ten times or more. CDR3 loop: CASSLAVGTLGGTDTQYF. CDR3 nucleotides: TGTGCCAGCAGTTTGGCGGTCGGGACGCTTGGGGGAACAGATACGCAGTATTTT. This sequence joins TRBV12-3 or TRBV12-4 and TRBJ2-3; D possibly matches TRBD1 or TRBD2 (5 bases each). V was pared by 3 bases and J by 3 bases, with 22 bases between. This CDR3 is built from 18 residues.

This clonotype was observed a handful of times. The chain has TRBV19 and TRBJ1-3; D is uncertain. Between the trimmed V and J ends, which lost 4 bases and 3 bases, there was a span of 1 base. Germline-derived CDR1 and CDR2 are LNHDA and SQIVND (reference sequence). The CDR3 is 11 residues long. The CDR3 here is CASSNGNTIYF. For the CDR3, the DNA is TGTGCCAGTAGTAATGGAAACACCATATATTTT.

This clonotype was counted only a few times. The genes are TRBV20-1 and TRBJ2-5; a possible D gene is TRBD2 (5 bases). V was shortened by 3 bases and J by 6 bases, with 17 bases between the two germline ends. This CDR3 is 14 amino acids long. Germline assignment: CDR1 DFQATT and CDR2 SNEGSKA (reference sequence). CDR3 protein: CSASWRVASKTQYF. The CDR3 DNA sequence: TGCAGTGCTAGTTGGCGGGTAGCGTCGAAGACCCAGTACTTC.

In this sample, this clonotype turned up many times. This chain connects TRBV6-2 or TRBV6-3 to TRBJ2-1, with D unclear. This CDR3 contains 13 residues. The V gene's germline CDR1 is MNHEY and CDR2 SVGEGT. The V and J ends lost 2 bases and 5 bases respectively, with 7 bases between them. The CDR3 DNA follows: TGTGCCAGCAGTTACAAGGAGCACAATGAGCAGTTCTTC. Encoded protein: CASSYKEHNEQFF.

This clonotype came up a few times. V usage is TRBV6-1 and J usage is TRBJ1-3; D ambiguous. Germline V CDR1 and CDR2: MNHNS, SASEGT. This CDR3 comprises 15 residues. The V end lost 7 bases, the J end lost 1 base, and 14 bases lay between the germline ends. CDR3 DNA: TGTGCCAGCACGGTTCAGGCCGGATCTGGAAACACCATATATTTT. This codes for CASTVQAGSGNTIYF.